This T cell receptor beta chain was retrieved from a study of T cells expressing NK-cell markers. The wider study: The authors sequenced eight donors, of whom seven were HCMV-seropositive and one was seronegative. The study, taken as a whole, reports: Of CD8+ T cells, roughly 1.0-7.0% belonged to dominant NKG2C+ clonotypes in more than five donors. Among several donors, these clonotypes also ranked first in the CD3+CD56-NKG2C+ fraction.

On this clonotype itself: Its antigen is not identified.

This CDR3 has 13 amino acids. CDR1 and CDR2 from the germline V gene are LGHNA and YSLEER. Generation of TCR beta cDNA was performed by 5'RACE template switching incorporating UMIs. One entry per CDR3 protein, without DNA, is what TCRdb gives after re-calling the 5' RACE reads. Here the sample table reports approximately 460,000 distinct CDR3 sequences. The clonotype comes from a woman aged 18-70 years in good health. The rearrangement links TRBV4-3 to TRBJ1-2; with no DNA, the TCRdb D assignment of TRBD1 cannot be verified. The sequenced sample consisted of blood T cells: a sorted CD56 or NKG2C T cell subset, CD4+ or CD8+ T cells, or bulk PBMC T cells (not recorded which). CDR3 amino acids: CASSQLRDTGYTF.